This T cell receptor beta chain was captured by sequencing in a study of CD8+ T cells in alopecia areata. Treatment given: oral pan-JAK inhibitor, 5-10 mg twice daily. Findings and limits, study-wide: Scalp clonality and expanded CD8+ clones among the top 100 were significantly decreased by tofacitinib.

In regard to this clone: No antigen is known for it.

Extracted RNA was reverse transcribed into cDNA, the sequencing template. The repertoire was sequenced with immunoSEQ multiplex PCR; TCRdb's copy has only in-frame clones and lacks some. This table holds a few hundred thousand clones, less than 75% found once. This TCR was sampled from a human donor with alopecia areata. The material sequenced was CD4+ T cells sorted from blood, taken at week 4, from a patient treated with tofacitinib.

The CDR3 loop reads CSVFGRLDAETQYF. CDR3 bases: TGCAGCGTTTTCGGACGTCTGGACGCGGAGACCCAGTACTTC. The V call is TRBV29-1, the J call TRBJ2-5; D unresolved. The V and J ends lost 5 bases and 5 bases respectively, with 18 bases between them. This CDR3 has 14 amino acids. Germline loops: CDR1 SQVTM, CDR2 ANQGSEA.